The 31 T cell receptor gamma chains reported below all come from one sample, sequenced in a study of γδ T cells in repeated Plasmodium falciparum infection. Gammadelta T cells were flow-sorted from PBMC into Vgamma9/Vdelta2+ and Vdelta2-negative populations for bulk analysis. TCRdb ran CATT on the multiplex PCR reads. The repertoire holds roughly 13,000 gamma-chain clones, with about 1.5% as singletons. Source material: gamma-delta T cells from blood. The receptors derive from a pool of human donors (malaria-infected and uninfected, not separated).

Ten or more counts support this clone. The protein in TCRdb stems from a much larger clone and differs at residue 12 from this DNA's translation, likely a read error; here the protein is translated from the DNA. The chain recombines TRGV9 with TRGJP. Since TCRdb gives no J gene, matching the DNA to germline was used here to assign it. Germline-derived CDR1 and CDR2 are GITISATS and ISYDGTV (reference sequence). This CDR3 has 17 amino acids. The CDR3 nucleotides read TGTGCCTTGTGGGAGGTGAATAAAGAGTTGGGCGAAAAAATCAAGGTATTT. Protein sequence: CALWEVNKELGEKIKVF.

The rearrangement joins TRGV4 to TRGJ1 or TRGJ2. The J gene was not available in TCRdb and was assigned here by matching the DNA to germline segments. The germline V gene has CDR1 EGSTGY and CDR2 YDSYTSSV. The CDR3 extends over 14 amino acids. CDR3: CAPGLRWNYYKKLF. CDR3 in DNA: TGTGCACCTGGGTTGAGGTGGAATTATTATAAGAAACTCTTT.

There are many counts of this clone. A far larger clone is one nucleotide away, so this likely arose from a read error. The identical CDR3 is also encoded by other nucleotide sequences in the sample. The chain recombines TRGV9 with TRGJP. This CDR3 is 17 amino acids long. Germline V gene data show CDR1 as GITISATS and CDR2 as ISYDGTV (reference sequence). The CDR3 region has the DNA TGTGCCTTGTGGGAGGTTGGTGGAGAGTTGGGCAAAAAAATCAAAGTATTT. As protein: CALWEVGGELGKKIKVF.

Concerning this clone itself: A single base is all that separates this from a far larger clone, so a read error is likely. No DNA is shown, since the ends of the CDR3 on it are uncertain; the CDR3 is the one TCRdb lists. There is no J gene call, but TRGV9 is given as the V gene. Ends included, the CDR3 has 29 residues. From germline, CDR1 is GITISATS and CDR2 ISYDGTV (reference sequence). The CDR3 sequence is CALWEVRSNSLAVEQHLLSQVSIGRIQHF.

Relative to its sample, this clone is large. Other DNA sequences in the same sample also yield this CDR3. The chain joins TRGV4 to TRGJ1 or TRGJ2. V gave up 2 bases and J gave up 10 bases; unmatched junction bases: 5. This CDR3 comprises 11 residues. CDR1 is EGSTGY and CDR2 is YDSYTSSV in the germline V gene. This chain's CDR3 is CATWDDKKKLF. The CDR3 DNA is TGTGCCACCTGGGATGACAAAAAGAAACTCTTT.

This clone was seen at least ten times. The protein in TCRdb stems from a much larger clone and differs at residue 12 from this DNA's translation, likely a read error; here the protein is translated from the DNA. The V gene is TRGV9, the J gene TRGJP. The CDR3 is made up of 15 amino acids. Germline V CDR1 and CDR2: GITISATS, ISYDGTV (reference sequence). The CDR3 sequence: CALWEAGLGKKVKVF. CDR3 nucleotides: TGTGCCTTGTGGGAGGCGGGGCTGGGCAAAAAAGTCAAGGTATTT.

In the case of this clone: TCRdb shows a much larger clone's protein in place of this DNA's translation, and the two differ at residue 3, likely through a read error; the protein shown is translated from the DNA. The chain combines TRGV8 with TRGJ1 or TRGJ2. Germline CDR1 and CDR2: VENAVY and YDSYNSRV. This CDR3 has 12 amino acids. This chain's CDR3 is CAPWPQRYKKLF. The CDR3, as DNA: TGTGCCCCCTGGCCTCAGCGGTATAAGAAACTCTTT.

This clone appeared many times. A far larger clone is one nucleotide away, so this likely arose from a read error. At the DNA level, this CDR3 is encoded by other sequences in the same sample as well. The V gene is TRGV2, the J gene TRGJ1 or TRGJ2. The length of the CDR3 is 15 residues. CDR1 is EGSNGY, CDR2 YDSYNSKV, per germline. The CDR3 spells CATWDGVLNYYKKLF. The CDR3 bases are TGTGCCACCTGGGACGGTGTTCTGAATTATTATAAGAAACTCTTC.

This clone has ten or more counts. The protein TCRdb gives is from a much larger clone and does not agree with this DNA's translation at residue 4, likely a read error; the protein shown here comes from the DNA. In the same sample, other DNA sequences code for this CDR3. The V and J genes are TRGV9 and TRGJP. CDR1 is GITISATS and CDR2 is ISYDGTV in the germline V gene (reference sequence). The CDR3 runs 17 residues. The CDR3 region is CALREVNKELGKKIKVF. CDR3 DNA sequence: TGTGCCTTGCGGGAGGTGAATAAAGAGTTGGGCAAAAAAATCAAGGTATTT.

This clone was observed a handful of times. With the J gene uncalled, the V gene is TRGV2. The CDR3 covers 15 residues. Germline loops: CDR1 EGSNGY, CDR2 YDSYNSKV. CDR3 region: CATWDGPVHWLVKIF. In DNA form, the CDR3 reads TGTGCCACCTGGGACGGGCCGGTCCACTGGTTGGTTAAGATATTT.

This clone was seen many times. The amino acid sequence in TCRdb belongs to a much larger clone and departs from this DNA's translation at residue 4, likely a sequencing read error; the sequence shown is translated from the DNA. The chain combines TRGV9 with TRGJ1 or TRGJ2. The V gene's germline CDR1 is GITISATS and CDR2 ISYDGTV (reference sequence). The CDR3 has 12 amino acids. The CDR3 loop reads CALREVRYKKLF. CDR3 coding DNA: TGTGCCTTGCGGGAGGTGCGCTATAAGAAACTCTTT.

This clone was counted only a few times. The translation of this DNA and the TCRdb protein of a much larger clone differ at residue 9, probably owing to a read error; the protein shown here is translated from the DNA. The genes are TRGV3 and TRGJ1 or TRGJ2. No J gene is reported in TCRdb; it was inferred here by comparing the DNA with germline. The CDR3 sequence is 20 residues long. With 0 bases clipped from V and 12 bases from J, the junction kept 32 bases outside the gene matches. Germline CDR1 VTNTFY, CDR2 YDVSTARD (reference sequence). The CDR3 nucleotides are TGTGCCACCTGGGACAGGCCTTATCGGTCGCCTCATATATCCCCTTTAGGGAAACTCTTT. Encoded protein: CATWDRPYRSPHISPLGKLF.

As concerns this clone: The protein recorded in TCRdb matches a much larger clone and deviates from this DNA's translation at residue 6, suggesting a read error; the protein here is obtained by translating the DNA. The chain carries TRGV9 and TRGJP. The CDR3 spans 13 residues. Germline V CDR1 and CDR2: GITISATS, ISYDGTV (reference sequence). The chain's CDR3 is CALWEWGKKIKVF. The DNA for the CDR3 is TGTGCCTTGTGGGAGTGGGGCAAAAAAATCAAGGTATTT.

This clone was found a few times. A far larger clone is off by one base, so a read error is likely. The sample holds other DNA sequences that translate to the same CDR3. The rearrangement links TRGV9 to TRGJP1. No J gene was available from TCRdb, and it was assigned here by a germline match of the DNA. The CDR3 runs 16 residues. The germline V gene encodes CDR1 GITISATS and CDR2 ISYDGTV (reference sequence). CDR3 protein: CALWEAINTTGWFKIF. The CDR3 region has the DNA TGTGCCTTGTGGGAGGCAATCAATACCACTGGCTGGTTCAAGATATTT.

With regard to this clone: The translation of this DNA and the TCRdb protein of a much larger clone differ at residue 2, probably owing to a read error; the protein shown here is translated from the DNA. The chain combines TRGV4 with TRGJP1. The J gene, missing from TCRdb, was assigned here through DNA to germline matching. This CDR3 is built from 18 residues. Germline V gene data show CDR1 as EGSTGY and CDR2 as YDSYTSSV. CDR3 nucleotide sequence: TGTACCACCTGGGATGGTACTCCTTTAATGGCCACTGGTTGGTTCAAGATATTT. Translation: CTTWDGTPLMATGWFKIF.

Comments on this clone: The protein in TCRdb stems from a much larger clone and differs at residue 4 from this DNA's translation, likely a read error; here the protein is translated from the DNA. The rearrangement uses TRGV9 and TRGJ1 or TRGJ2. TCRdb leaves out the J gene; it was filled in here by matching the DNA to germline. Germline CDR1 is GITISATS and CDR2 is ISYDGTV (reference sequence). This CDR3 is 15 amino acids long. The CDR3 reads CALREGKTNYYKKLF. The CDR3 nucleotides are TGTGCCTTGCGGGAGGGCAAAACGAATTATTATAAGAAACTCTTT.

This clone has at least ten counts. A far larger clone is only one base removed, so a read error is likely. Other DNA sequences within the sample encode an identical CDR3. V and J are TRGV9 and TRGJ1 or TRGJ2. Here the J gene came from matching the DNA to germline, since TCRdb omits it. Germline CDR1 reads GITISATS; CDR2 reads ISYDGTV (reference sequence). This CDR3 has 15 residues. CDR3 bases: TGCGCCTTGTGGGAGGCTCATCCTAATTATTATAAGAAACTCTTT. Translation: CALWEAHPNYYKKLF.

This clone was counted between two and nine times. A far more abundant clone sits one base away, making this likely a read error. This specimen includes other DNA sequences encoding the same CDR3. This chain uses TRGV9 with TRGJ1 or TRGJ2. Here the J gene was assigned by germline matching of the DNA, as TCRdb has none. The V gene's germline CDR1 is GITISATS and CDR2 ISYDGTV (reference sequence). This CDR3 is built from 10 residues. The CDR3 DNA reads TGTGCCCTGTGGGAGACGAAGAAACTCTTT. Protein product: CALWETKKLF.

The table lists this clone with many counts. This likely traces to a read error, being one base from a far larger clone. Other DNA sequences in the sample encode the same CDR3. V gene assignment gives TRGV9, but the J gene was left uncalled. CDR1 GITISATS and CDR2 ISYDGTV come from the germline V gene (reference sequence). The CDR3 is made up of 13 amino acids. The CDR3 spells CALWGKNYYKKLF. The DNA of the CDR3 is TGTGCCTTGTGGGGGAAGAATTATTATAAGAAGCTCTTT.

This clone was counted only a few times. This DNA's translation and the protein TCRdb lists, from a much larger clone, do not match at residue 8, likely due to a read error; the protein shown is translated from the DNA. The chain recombines TRGV9 with TRGJ1 or TRGJ2. Because TCRdb records no J gene, it was assigned here through a match of the DNA to germline. Unmatched junction bases numbered 7, after V lost 3 bases and J lost 5 bases. This CDR3 spans 13 amino acids. Germline V gene lookup returns CDR1 GITISATS and CDR2 ISYDGTV (reference sequence). Here the CDR3 reads CALWELNHYKKLF. Written as DNA, the CDR3 is TGTGCCTTGTGGGAGCTCAATCATTATAAGAAACTCTTT.

The rearrangement uses TRGV9 and TRGJP. The J gene, not given by TCRdb, was assigned here from a germline match of the nucleotide sequence. CDR1 is GITISATS, CDR2 ISYDGTV, per germline (reference sequence). V dropped 5 bases and J dropped 16; count of bases not matched to a gene: 17. The CDR3 has 16 amino acids. This CDR3 reads CALWAVKSWAKKIKVF. The CDR3, as DNA: TGTGCCTTGTGGGCAGTAAAGAGTTGGGCAAAAAAAATCAAGGTATTT.

This clone has ten or more counts. The TCRdb protein comes from a much larger clone and disagrees with this DNA's translation at residue 14, likely due to a read error; the protein given here is derived from the DNA. This chain links TRGV9 with TRGJP. Germline V gene sequence: CDR1 GITISATS, CDR2 ISYDGTV (reference sequence). This CDR3 spans 16 amino acids. This CDR3 is CALWDLQELGKKIEVF. The CDR3 DNA sequence: TGTGCCTTGTGGGACCTTCAAGAGTTGGGCAAAAAAATCGAGGTATTT.

In this sample, this clone turned up many times. A far larger clone lies a single base away; this is likely a read error. The identical CDR3 is also encoded by other nucleotide sequences in the sample. CDR3 protein: CALWEVLGIGNYYKKLF. In nucleotides, the CDR3 is TGTGCCTTGTGGGAGGTGCTTGGTATAGGAAATTATTATAAGAAACTCTTT. The chain couples TRGV9 to TRGJ1 or TRGJ2. CDR1 GITISATS and CDR2 ISYDGTV come from the germline V gene (reference sequence). The J segment lost 1 base and the V segment lost 0 bases, leaving 12 bases of the junction unmatched. The CDR3 sequence is 17 residues long.

This clone was observed a few times. TCRdb has a much larger clone's protein, which differs at residue 10 from the translation of this DNA, likely because of a read error; what is shown is the protein translated from the DNA. The V gene is TRGV5, the J gene TRGJ1 or TRGJ2. This CDR3 is built from 13 residues. Germline V gene data show CDR1 as VINAFY and CDR2 as YDVSNSKD. In DNA, the CDR3 is TGTGCCACCTGGGCCCGGGCAGGTTATAGGAAACTCTTT. It encodes CATWARAGYRKLF.

This clone ranks as large. The sample holds other DNA sequences that translate to the same CDR3. This chain connects TRGV3 to TRGJ1 or TRGJ2. V shed 0 bases and J 0 bases; nucleotides not matched to a gene: 5. The CDR3 has 15 amino acids. Germline CDR1 is VTNTFY and CDR2 is YDVSTARD (reference sequence). CDR3 sequence: CATWDRQGNYYKKLF. CDR3 DNA sequence: TGTGCCACCTGGGACAGGCAGGGGAATTATTATAAGAAACTCTTT.

This clone has at least ten counts. TCRdb lists the protein of a much larger clone for this DNA, which differs at residue 7, so this is likely a read error; the protein given here is translated from the DNA itself. The rearrangement uses TRGV9 and TRGJP1. In the absence of a J gene in TCRdb, the DNA was matched to germline to assign it here. CDR1 is GITISATS and CDR2 is ISYDGTV in the germline V gene (reference sequence). This CDR3 contains 15 residues. The V segment lost 0 bases and the J segment 3 bases; nucleotides outside the gene matches: 4. Here the CDR3 DNA reads TGTGCCTTGTGGGAGGTGAACCCCACTGGTTGGTTCAAGATATTT. Its protein is CALWEVNPTGWFKIF.

This clone came up many times. The protein given by TCRdb reflects a much larger clone and differs at residue 10 from this DNA's translation, likely from a read error; the protein shown is the DNA's translation. The chain links TRGV2 to TRGJ1 or TRGJ2. TCRdb is silent on the J gene; assignment here came from matching the DNA to germline. The CDR3 has 13 residues. The junction had 11 bases not matched to a gene; V was cut back by 0 bases and J by 12 bases. Germline loops: CDR1 EGSNGY, CDR2 YDSYNSKV. CDR3 sequence: CATWDGPRHRKLF. CDR3 nucleotide sequence: TGTGCCACCTGGGACGGGCCTCGCCATAGGAAACTCTTT.

The table lists this clone with many counts. The V and J genes are TRGV2 and TRGJ1 or TRGJ2. CDR3 length: 13 residues. CDR1 and CDR2 from the germline V gene are EGSNGY and YDSYNSKV. With V trimmed by 0 bases and J by 7 bases, 6 bases remained unmatched. DNA of the CDR3: TGTGCCACCTGGGACGGGCTCCACTATAAGAAACTCTTT. It codes for CATWDGLHYKKLF.

Notes on this clone: It is likely a read error: a sequence one base away is far more abundant. Distinct nucleotide sequences in the sample also encode this CDR3. The chain carries TRGV5 and TRGJ1 or TRGJ2. CDR3 length: 13 amino acids. Germline CDR1 VINAFY, CDR2 YDVSNSKD. The DNA of the CDR3 is TGCGCCACCTGGGACAGACCTAATTATAAGAAGCTCTTT. Residues: CATWDRPNYKKLF.

By share of the sample, this clone is large (0.1 to 1%). The sample carries other DNA sequences with the same CDR3. The chain carries TRGV9 and TRGJ1 or TRGJ2. CDR1 and CDR2 (germline): GITISATS, ISYDGTV (reference sequence). The CDR3 sequence is 15 residues long. The ends lost 1 base at V and 0 bases at J; junction bases unmatched: 6. CDR3 residues: CALWEVPRNYYKKLF. DNA of the CDR3: TGTGCCTTGTGGGAGGTTCCCCGGAATTATTATAAGAAACTCTTT.

As concerns this clone: The protein TCRdb lists belongs to a much larger clone and differs from this DNA's translation at residue 7, which points to a read error; the protein shown is made from the DNA. The rearrangement joins TRGV2 to TRGJP1. TCRdb is silent on the J gene; assignment here came from matching the DNA to germline. CDR1 is EGSNGY, CDR2 YDSYNSKV, per germline. Losses at the gene ends were 0 bases for V and 8 bases for J; bases not matched to a gene: 9. The CDR3 has 15 amino acids. DNA for the CDR3: TGTGCCACCTGGGACGGGACGAAGGGGGGTTGGTTCAAGATATTT. The encoded protein is CATWDGTKGGWFKIF.